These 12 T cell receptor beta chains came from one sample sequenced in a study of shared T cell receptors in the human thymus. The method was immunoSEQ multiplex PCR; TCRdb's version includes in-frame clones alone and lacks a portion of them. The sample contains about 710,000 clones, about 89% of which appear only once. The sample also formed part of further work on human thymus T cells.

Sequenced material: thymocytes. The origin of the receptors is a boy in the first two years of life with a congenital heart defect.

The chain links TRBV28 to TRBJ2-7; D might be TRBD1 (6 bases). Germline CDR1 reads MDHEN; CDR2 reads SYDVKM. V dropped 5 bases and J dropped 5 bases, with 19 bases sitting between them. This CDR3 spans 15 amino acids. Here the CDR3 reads CASSPPRQVSHEQYF. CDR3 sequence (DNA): TGTGCCAGCAGTCCACCCCGACAGGTTTCCCACGAGCAGTACTTC.

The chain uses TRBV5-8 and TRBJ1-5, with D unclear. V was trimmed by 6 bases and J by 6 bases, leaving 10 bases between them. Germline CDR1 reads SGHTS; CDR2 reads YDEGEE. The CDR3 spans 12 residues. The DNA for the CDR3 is TGTGCCAGCACCGCTAAACTTCAGCCCCAGCATTTT. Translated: CASTAKLQPQHF.

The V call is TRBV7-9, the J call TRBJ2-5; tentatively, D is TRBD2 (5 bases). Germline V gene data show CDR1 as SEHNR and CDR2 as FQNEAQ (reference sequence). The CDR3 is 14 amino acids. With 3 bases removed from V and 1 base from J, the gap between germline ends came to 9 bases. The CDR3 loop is CASSFVAGQETQYF. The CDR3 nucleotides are TGTGCCAGCAGCTTTGTTGCGGGCCAAGAGACCCAGTACTTC.

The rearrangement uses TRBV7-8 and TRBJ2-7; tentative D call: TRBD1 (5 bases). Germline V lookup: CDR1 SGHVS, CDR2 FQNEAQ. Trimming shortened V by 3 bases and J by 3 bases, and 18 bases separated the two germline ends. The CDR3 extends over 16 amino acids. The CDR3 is CASSFGQGLNLYEQYF. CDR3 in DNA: TGTGCCAGCAGCTTCGGGCAGGGTTTGAATCTCTACGAGCAGTACTTC.

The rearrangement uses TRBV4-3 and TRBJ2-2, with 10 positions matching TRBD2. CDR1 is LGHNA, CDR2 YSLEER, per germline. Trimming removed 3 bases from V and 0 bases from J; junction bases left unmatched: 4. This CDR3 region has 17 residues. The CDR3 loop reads CASSQDSGGTNTGELFF. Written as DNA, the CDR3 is TGCGCCAGCAGCCAGGATAGCGGGGGGACGAACACCGGGGAGCTGTTTTTT.

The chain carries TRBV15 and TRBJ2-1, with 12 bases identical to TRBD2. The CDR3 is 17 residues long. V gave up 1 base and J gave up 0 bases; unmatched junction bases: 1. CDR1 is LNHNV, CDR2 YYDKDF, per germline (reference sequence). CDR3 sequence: CATSRVLAGGSYNEQFF. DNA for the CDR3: TGTGCCACCAGCAGAGTACTAGCGGGAGGCTCCTACAATGAGCAGTTCTTC.

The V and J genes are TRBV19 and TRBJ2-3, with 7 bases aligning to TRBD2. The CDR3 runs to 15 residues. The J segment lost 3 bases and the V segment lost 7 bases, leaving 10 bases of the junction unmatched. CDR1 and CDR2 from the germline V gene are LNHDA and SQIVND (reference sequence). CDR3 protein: CASKGRAGRTDTQYF. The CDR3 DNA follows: TGTGCCAGTAAGGGGAGGGCAGGAAGAACAGATACGCAGTATTTT.

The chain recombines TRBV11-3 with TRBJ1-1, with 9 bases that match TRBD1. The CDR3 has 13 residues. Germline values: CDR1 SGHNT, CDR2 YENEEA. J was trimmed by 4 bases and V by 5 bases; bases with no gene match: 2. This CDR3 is CASSTTGGTEAFF. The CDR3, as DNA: TGTGCCAGCAGCACGACAGGGGGCACTGAAGCTTTCTTT. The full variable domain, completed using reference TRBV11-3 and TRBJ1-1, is EAGVVQSPRYKIIEKKQPVAFWCNPISGHNTLYWYLQNLGQGPELLIRYENEEAVDDSQLPKDRFSAERLKGVDSTLKIQPAELGDSAVYLCASSTTGGTEAFFGQGTRLTVV.

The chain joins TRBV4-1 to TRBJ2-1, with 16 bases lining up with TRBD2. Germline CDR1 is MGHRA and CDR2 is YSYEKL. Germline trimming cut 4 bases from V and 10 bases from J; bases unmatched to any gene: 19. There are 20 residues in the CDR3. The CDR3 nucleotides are TGCGCCAGCAGCCCACAAACGGGACTAGCGGGAGGGACATCCTTGGTGGAGCAGTTCTTC. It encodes CASSPQTGLAGGTSLVEQFF.

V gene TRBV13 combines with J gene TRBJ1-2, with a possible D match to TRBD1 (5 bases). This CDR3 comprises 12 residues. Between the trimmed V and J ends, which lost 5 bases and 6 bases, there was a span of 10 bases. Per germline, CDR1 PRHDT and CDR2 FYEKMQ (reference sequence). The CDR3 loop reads CASSAQGHGYTF. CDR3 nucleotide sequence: TGTGCCAGCAGCGCCCAGGGTCATGGCTACACCTTC.

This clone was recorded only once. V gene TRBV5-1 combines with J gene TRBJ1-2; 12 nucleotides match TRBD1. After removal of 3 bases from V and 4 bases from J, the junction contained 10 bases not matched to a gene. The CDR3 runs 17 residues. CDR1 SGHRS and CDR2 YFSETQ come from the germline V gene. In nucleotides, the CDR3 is TGCGCCAGCAGCTCTCTGGGACAGGGGGCGAAGATCTATGGCTACACCTTC. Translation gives CASSSLGQGAKIYGYTF.

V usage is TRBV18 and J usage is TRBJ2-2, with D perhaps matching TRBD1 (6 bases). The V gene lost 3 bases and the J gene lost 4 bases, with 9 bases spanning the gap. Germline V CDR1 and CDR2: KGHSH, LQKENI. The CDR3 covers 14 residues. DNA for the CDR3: TGTGCCAGCTCACCGGGGACATCCACCGGGGAGCTGTTTTTT. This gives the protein CASSPGTSTGELFF.